One sample yielded the 8 T cell receptor beta chains listed below, sequenced in a study of technical replicates of blood from several donors. Assay used: immunoSEQ multiplex PCR; TCRdb lists only in-frame clones, some missing. Among more than 75,000 clones, 65% to 90% were seen once, and the ten largest hold approximately 5%. Sequenced input: PBMCs. All receptors derive from a human donor in good health. Some clones in this sample may be carry-over from other donors' samples.

The rearrangement uses TRBV7-9 and TRBJ2-7; 13 bases agree with TRBD2. This CDR3 spans 17 amino acids. V gave up 5 bases and J gave up 0 bases; unmatched junction bases: 7. Germline CDR1 reads SEHNR; CDR2 reads FQNEAQ (reference sequence). Written as DNA, the CDR3 is TGTGCCAGCAGCGTGAGGACTAGCGGGGGCCCCTCCTACGAGCAGTACTTC. Residues: CASSVRTSGGPSYEQYF.

This chain links TRBV25-1 with TRBJ2-1; possible D gene TRBD2, 7 bases. Trimming pared 7 bases from V and 10 bases from J, leaving 11 bases between. The CDR3 has 11 residues. Germline values: CDR1 MGHDK, CDR2 SYGVNS. This CDR3 reads CASTQGGEQFF. The CDR3 nucleotides read TGTGCCAGCACACAGGGAGGGGAGCAGTTCTTC. Full variable domain (rest looked up from reference TRBV25-1 and TRBJ2-1): EADIYQTPRYLVIGTGKKITLECSQTMGHDKMYWYQQDPGMELHLIHYSYGVNSTEKGDLSSESTVSRIRTEHFPLTLESARPSHTSQYLCASTQGGEQFFGPGTRLTVL.

The chain employs TRBV5-6 and TRBJ1-3; TRBD1 might be the D (6 bases). Germline CDR1 SGHDT, CDR2 YYEEEE. CDR3 length equals 16 residues. V gave up 4 bases and J gave up 0 bases, with 14 bases separating them. The CDR3 DNA sequence: TGTGCCAGCAGCCAGCTACAGGGCAGCTCTGGAAACACCATATATTTT. Residues: CASSQLQGSSGNTIYF.

The gene calls are TRBV29-1 and TRBJ2-5; no reliable D call. The CDR3 runs 12 residues. Trimming cost V 2 bases and J 5 bases, with 9 bases left between them. Germline V gene data show CDR1 as SQVTM and CDR2 as ANQGSEA. The CDR3 region has the DNA TGCAGCGTTGAACTCGATGGCGAGACCCAGTACTTC. Translation gives CSVELDGETQYF.

The chain is built from TRBV5-1 and TRBJ2-4; weak D call: TRBD1 (6 bases). V was cut by 4 bases and J by 8 bases, with 13 bases left in between. Germline CDR1 SGHRS, CDR2 YFSETQ. There are 13 residues in the CDR3. The CDR3 loop reads CASSTGTYDIQYF. The CDR3 nucleotides read TGCGCCAGCAGCACAGGGACCTACGACATTCAGTACTTC.

This chain joins TRBV20-1 and TRBJ1-2; no firm D call. Germline CDR1 reads DFQATT; CDR2 reads SNEGSKA (reference sequence). This CDR3 comprises 11 residues. V shed 6 bases and J shed 8 bases, with 13 bases lying between them. This CDR3 is CSAPRWWGYTF. In DNA, the CDR3 is TGCAGTGCACCGAGGTGGTGGGGCTACACCTTC.

The rearrangement links TRBV7-2 to TRBJ2-2, with 11 bases that match TRBD2. Unmatched junction bases numbered 4, after V lost 6 bases and J lost 4 bases. CDR1 is SGHTA, CDR2 FQGNSA, per germline. The CDR3 has 15 residues. The CDR3: CASRPTSGSTGELFF. The CDR3 DNA reads as TGTGCCAGCAGACCTACTAGCGGGAGCACCGGGGAGCTGTTTTTT.

The V call is TRBV6-5, the J call TRBJ2-7, with TRBD1 as a possible D gene (6 bases). Germline V CDR1 and CDR2: MNHEY, SVGAGI. The ends were cut back, 6 bases at V and 7 bases at J, with 22 bases in the middle. The CDR3 has 15 amino acids. Here the CDR3 reads CASRTTTRGPREQYF. CDR3 DNA: TGTGCCAGCAGAACAACTACCAGGGGTCCGCGGGAGCAGTACTTC.